This T cell receptor (beta chain) was found in a study of cytomegalovirus exposure and HLA in healthy donors (dated by TCRdb to 2015 to 2018). For context, the study as a whole: In an earlier analysis of roughly 590 of the donors, under 300 Gb of sequence data and about 110 million unique TCR beta sequences from about 190 million T cells were reported. Both class I and class II loci were covered by HLA typing, at four-digit resolution. An earlier analysis of approximately 500 of the donors applied high-throughput TCR beta sequencing to assess whether each TCR beta V gene segment acted as functional or pseudogenic. Because of strong linkage in the cohort, roughly five DR-DQ haplotypes were treated as single units for association and clustering. To predict cytomegalovirus infection status, the study combined high-throughput TCR immunosequencing, statistical association of individual TCRs with disease status, and machine learning. The number of typed donors differed by locus: about 629-640 for A, B, C, DRB1 and DQB1; approximately 520 for DQA1; 606 for DPA1; and around 450 for DPB1. Among the approximately 400 genotyped donors, about 83% belonged to the genetic ancestry cluster associated with self-reported Caucasian donors. Alongside the repertoire data, information on donor age, sex, ethnicity and CMV serostatus was compiled. Genome-wide SNP genotypes for about 55% of the roughly 670 donors were used in a later genetic analysis, which treated that subset as a discovery cohort. In the later analysis, no new phenotypic data were used to find candidate immune exposures; instead, reliance was placed on TCR beta sequences and their occurrence across donors. The study aimed to test whether signatures of past pathogen exposure could be identified by cataloging public T cell receptors. A separate validation cohort of over 95 different subjects was used in addition to the roughly 700-subject first cohort. A later analysis re-analyzed previously published TCR beta repertoires from several hundred donors and added high-resolution HLA genotyping to study TCR occurrence patterns. Roughly 300 gigabases of sequencing data and approximately 85 million unique TCR sequences were included in an early release covering over 600 HLA-typed donors. Every repertoire in the discovery cohort had been generated on one and the same sequencing platform. Using immunosequencing, the study profiled T cell repertoires from 550 to 750 subjects and related those repertoires to cytomegalovirus serostatus. Among some 400 genotyped donors of the cohort, an average of 235,054 unique TCR beta nucleotide sequences were sequenced per donor, about a sixth of them non-productive.

The study at large found these results: Immune exposure information for the cohort was limited to CMV serostatus. According to a later analysis, most CMV-associated TCR beta chains appeared to be HLA-restricted, and the HLA associations seemed to be driven largely by CMV exposure. Because counts were too low, about 18 rarely observed V segments, including chromosome 9 orphons, were left out of the earlier analysis of roughly 600 of the donors. Most TCR sequences were observed very rarely across donors, whereas some public TCRs were present in many individuals. In a later analysis, the rate of TCR association differed among HLA loci, with DRB1 alleles having the most associated TCRs and HLA-C alleles having the fewest. A further reported finding was that TCR beta sequences accurately predicted the HLA-A and HLA-B alleles for most subjects in the first cohort. A later genetic analysis reported fewer N-insertions in productive TCRs among donors in an Asian-associated ancestry cluster than the approximately 670-donor mean. In both the original and validation cohorts, the classifier was reported to diagnose cytomegalovirus status with high specificity and sensitivity. A later analysis reported that several top co-occurrence clusters appeared linked to parvovirus B19, influenza, CMV and Epstein-Barr virus. In the study, around 150 TCR beta chains were listed as associated with cytomegalovirus. The authors suggested that the approach could potentially be extended to other disease states and immunological phenotypes. A group of highly shared sequence variants was considered likely to be a technical artifact of the sequencing pipeline. Strong co-occurrence of HLA alleles, especially DR and DQ, made assigning TCR associations to individual alleles difficult. In vitro tests confirmed that a few of the cytomegalovirus-associated TCR beta chains recognize cytomegalovirus antigens. V-gene and J-gene trimming of TCR beta chains was associated with a missense DCLRE1C variant in a later genetic analysis, and the association was replicated in an independent cohort. At a false discovery rate of 0.05, a later analysis linked under 20,000 TCR beta sequences to specific HLA alleles. Roughly uniform sequencing depth across donors was assumed in presence/absence analyses, although this assumption may not hold. Because some donors lacked HLA typing at each locus, the association tests relied only on the typed subset. Some IMGT-functional V segments, including TRBV6-2 and TRBV6-3, could not be distinguished by the 87-base-pair reads and were therefore excluded. Broadly in line with IMGT annotations, most TCR beta V segments showed up in productive rearrangements about 87% or about 30% of the time in an earlier analysis of several hundred of the donors. Correlated functional status among segregating V segments might be attributable to linkage disequilibrium, but an unknown experimental factor could not be ruled out. A later analysis found that HLA-associated TCR beta chains were more clonally expanded and had lower generation probabilities than equally common non-associated chains. In this cohort, only TCR beta chains were sequenced, and detectable features were limited by the absence of alpha or paired-chain data.

Regarding this clone: Its antigen has not been determined. No base qualities exist here, and no much larger clone lies one base off it.

CDR1 is given as MDHEN and CDR2 as SYDVKM, both from the germline V gene. The germline ends are 12 bases apart after V is trimmed by 0 bases and J by 8 bases. Spanning cysteine to phenylalanine, the CDR3 consists of 14 amino acids. The sequence is cut down to CDR3 DNA, 42 bases in frame from base 1. Libraries were constructed by the immunoSEQ multiplex PCR assay. For the multiplex PCR, a mixture combining 60 forward primers for TCR Vbeta segments and 13 reverse primers for TCR Jbeta segments was used. The CDR3 region of rearranged TCR beta genes was amplified from genomic DNA by a multiplex PCR assay. The amplified TCR beta libraries were sequenced on the Illumina HiSeq System as 87-base-pair reads. Per the original workflow: In a later analysis, tens of millions of unique TCR beta chains were counted across the roughly 670 repertoires, and approximately 11 million of these chains were shared by at least two donors. A nearest-neighbor algorithm error-corrected the raw reads and collapsed the reads into unique sequences, merging closely related sequences to remove PCR and sequencing errors. CDR3 sequences were aligned to IMGT reference sequences to assign V, D and J gene segments. For a sequence to be retained, a match of at least six nucleotides was required to both a V gene segment and a J gene segment. Rearrangements were classified as productive when the CDR3 lacked stop codons and remained in frame with V and J, and all other rearrangements were classified as non-productive. CDR3 was defined according to IMGT convention as the region running from the second conserved V-encoded cysteine to the conserved J-encoded phenylalanine. Sequences without an unambiguous match to a single V gene segment were excluded from the earlier analysis of 500 to 700 of the donors. An earlier analysis of 500 to 700 of the donors classified V segments as functional when productive rearrangements were above 56.7% and as segregating when the standard deviation between donors was above 5%. A statistical classification framework was built to diagnose cytomegalovirus status from the catalog of TCR beta chain sequences. V and J gene assignment, in a later analysis, came from comparing TCR nucleotide sequences with IMGT/GENE-DB human TR gene sequences. The TCRdist pipeline was used in a later analysis to assign CDR3 sequences and most-parsimonious VDJ recombination scenarios. In a later analysis, every TCR beta chain was defined by the combination of its CDR3 amino acid sequence and its V-gene family, and reads without a unique V-gene family were dropped. In a later analysis, 550 to 650 highly shared, low-generation-probability nucleotide sequences were removed to address suspected cross-contamination and a sequencing artifact. For each public chain, a later analysis derived a clonal expansion index from normalized ranks of inferred template counts within each repertoire. In a later analysis, generation probabilities were computed using a VDJ recombination model fitted to out-of-frame rearrangements, and the results were checked against IGoR. Hypergeometric tests were used in a later analysis to score TCR-TCR, TCR-HLA and TCR-CMV co-occurrence, with a repertoire-size bias correction applied to the TCR pairs. A later analysis estimated false discovery rates by permuting HLA or CMV assignments 20 times. In a later analysis, co-occurring TCRs were grouped with DBSCAN, and TCRdist sequence similarity was added when clustering was performed within HLA-allele-positive subsets. For co-occurrence clustering, repertoires with fewer than 30,000 or more than 120,000 public chains were excluded, along with roughly 5 repertoires with anomalous nucleotide sharing. TCRdb took over this immuneACCESS table, retaining in-frame rearrangements with V and J assigned. Such tables are incomplete; in checked studies, under half of the missing clones stem from an unresolved V gene, and the remainder is unexplained. V, J and clone size reflect that table, while D and trimming were determined from the DNA. The sample has about 140,000 clones on record, almost 85% of them singletons. The ten most abundant clones make up roughly 3.2% of the sample.

The cohort was made up of 650 to 700 healthy bone marrow donors. At the time of sampling, all cohort members were nominally healthy, though unrecorded immune exposures were likely present. The donor tested CMV seropositive, placing the donor among the roughly 300 seropositive members of the cohort. Each donor provided a peripheral blood sample, and peripheral blood mononuclear cells were used for TCR beta sequencing. The Qiagen DNeasy Blood Extraction Kit was used to extract genomic DNA from the blood cell samples. The sequenced material came from PBMCs. The receptor was isolated from a man younger than 35 in good health and CMV-seropositive. This chain is built from TRBV28 and TRBJ2-3; TRBD2 is a possible D gene, resting on 7 matching bases. The DNA reads as follows: TGTGCCAGCAGTTTATGGGCGGGGGCTGGTACGCAGTATTTT. It codes for CASSLWAGAGTQYF. Joined to the reference TRBV28 and TRBJ2-3 proteins, this CDR3 gives the full variable domain: DVKVTQSSRYLVKRTGEKVFLECVQDMDHENMFWYRQDPGLGLRLIYFSYDVKMKEKGDIPEGYSVSREKKERFSLILESASTNQTSMYLCASSLWAGAGTQYFGPGTRLTVL.